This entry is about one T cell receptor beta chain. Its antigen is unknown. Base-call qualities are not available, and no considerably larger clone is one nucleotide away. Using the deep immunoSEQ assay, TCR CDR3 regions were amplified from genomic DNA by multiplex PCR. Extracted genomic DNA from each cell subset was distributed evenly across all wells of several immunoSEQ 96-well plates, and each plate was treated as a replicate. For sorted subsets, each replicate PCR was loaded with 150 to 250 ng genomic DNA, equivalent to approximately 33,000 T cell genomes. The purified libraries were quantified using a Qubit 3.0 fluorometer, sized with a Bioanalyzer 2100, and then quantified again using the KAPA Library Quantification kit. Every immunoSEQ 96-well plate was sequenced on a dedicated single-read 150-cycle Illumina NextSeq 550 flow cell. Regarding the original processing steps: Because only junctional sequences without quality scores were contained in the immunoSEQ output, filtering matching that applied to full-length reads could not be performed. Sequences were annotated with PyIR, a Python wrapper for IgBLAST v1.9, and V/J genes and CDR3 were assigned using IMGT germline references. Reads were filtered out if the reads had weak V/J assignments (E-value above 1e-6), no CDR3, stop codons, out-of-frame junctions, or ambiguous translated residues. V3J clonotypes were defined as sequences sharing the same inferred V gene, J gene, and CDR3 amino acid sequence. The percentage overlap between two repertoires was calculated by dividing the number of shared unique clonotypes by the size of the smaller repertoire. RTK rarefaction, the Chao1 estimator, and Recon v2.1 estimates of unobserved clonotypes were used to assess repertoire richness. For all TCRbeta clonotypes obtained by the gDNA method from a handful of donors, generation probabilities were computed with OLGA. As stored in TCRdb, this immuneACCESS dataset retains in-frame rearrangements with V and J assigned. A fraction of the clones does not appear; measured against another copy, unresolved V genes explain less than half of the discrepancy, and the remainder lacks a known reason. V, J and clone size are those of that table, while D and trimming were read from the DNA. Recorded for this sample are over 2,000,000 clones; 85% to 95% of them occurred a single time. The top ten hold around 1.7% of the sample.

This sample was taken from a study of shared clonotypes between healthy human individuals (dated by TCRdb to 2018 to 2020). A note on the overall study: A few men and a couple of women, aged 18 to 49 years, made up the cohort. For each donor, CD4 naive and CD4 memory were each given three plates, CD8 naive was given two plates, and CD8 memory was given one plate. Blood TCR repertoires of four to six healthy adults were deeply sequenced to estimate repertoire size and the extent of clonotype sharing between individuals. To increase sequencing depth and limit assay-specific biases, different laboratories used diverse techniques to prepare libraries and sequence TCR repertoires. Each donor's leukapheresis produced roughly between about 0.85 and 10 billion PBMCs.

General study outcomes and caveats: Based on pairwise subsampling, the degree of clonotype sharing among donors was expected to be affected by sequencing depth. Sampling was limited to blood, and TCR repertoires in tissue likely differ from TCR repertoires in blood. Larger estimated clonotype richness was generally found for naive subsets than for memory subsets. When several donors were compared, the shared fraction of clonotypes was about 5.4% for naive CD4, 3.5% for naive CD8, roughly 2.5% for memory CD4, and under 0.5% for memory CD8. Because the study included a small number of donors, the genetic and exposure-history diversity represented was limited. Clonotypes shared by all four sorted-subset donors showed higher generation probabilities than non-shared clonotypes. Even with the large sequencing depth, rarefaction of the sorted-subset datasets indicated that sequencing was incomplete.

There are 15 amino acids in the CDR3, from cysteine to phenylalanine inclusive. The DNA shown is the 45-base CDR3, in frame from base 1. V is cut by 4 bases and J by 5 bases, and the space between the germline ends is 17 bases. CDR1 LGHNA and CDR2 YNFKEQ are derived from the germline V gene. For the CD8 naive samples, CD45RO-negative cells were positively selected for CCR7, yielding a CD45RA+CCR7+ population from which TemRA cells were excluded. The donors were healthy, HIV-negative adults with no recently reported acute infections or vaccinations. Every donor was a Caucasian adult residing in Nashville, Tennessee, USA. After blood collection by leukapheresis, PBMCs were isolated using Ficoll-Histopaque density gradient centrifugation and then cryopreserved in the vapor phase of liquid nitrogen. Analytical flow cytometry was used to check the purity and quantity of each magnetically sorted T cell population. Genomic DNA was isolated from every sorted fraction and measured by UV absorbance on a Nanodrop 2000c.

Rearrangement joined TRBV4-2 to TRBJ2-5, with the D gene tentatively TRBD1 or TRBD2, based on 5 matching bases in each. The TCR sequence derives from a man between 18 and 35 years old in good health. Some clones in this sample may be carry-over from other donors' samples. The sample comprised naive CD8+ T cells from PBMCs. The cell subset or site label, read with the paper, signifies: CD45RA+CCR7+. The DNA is TGTGCCAGCAGCCTCCGGGACCAGAGTGAGGAGACCCAGTACTTC. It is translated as CASSLRDQSEETQYF.